The source of this T cell receptor beta chain is a study of blood T cell repertoires in COVID-19. Overall study: Acute and convalescent COVID-19 samples came from the United States, Italy and Spain. Sources were T cells, B-cell-depleted T cells, or PBMCs; the material itself was cDNA or gDNA.

The authors' processing: The assay estimated nucleated cells by amplifying reference gene primers. Here immunoSEQ multiplex PCR was the method, and the copy in TCRdb shows in-frame clones only, minus some. The V and J calls and clone size come from that table; D and trimming were worked out from the DNA. The sample consists of 13,000 to 15,000 clones, approximately 90% of them appearing once. The sequence came from a human donor in a cohort sampled during active COVID-19. Sequenced input: peripheral blood.

CDR3 coding DNA: TGTGCCAGCACCTGGGGGAAGCGGGGAACAGATACGCAGTATTTT. The encoded protein is CASTWGKRGTDTQYF. This chain joins TRBV28 and TRBJ2-3, with 7 bases that match TRBD2. Germline V gives CDR1 MDHEN, CDR2 SYDVKM. Losses at the gene ends were 7 bases for V and 3 bases for J; bases not matched to a gene: 10. The CDR3 totals 15 residues.